This paragraph reports one T cell receptor beta chain. The junction had 9 bases not matched to a gene; V was cut back by 6 bases and J by 3 bases. This CDR3 region has 15 residues. Per germline, CDR1 LNHDA and CDR2 SQIVND (reference sequence). Clones were read by immunoSEQ multiplex PCR, and TCRdb kept only the in-frame ones, dropping some. The data hold roughly 2.4 million clones, with almost 96% observed a single time. The data derive from a study of shared clonotypes between healthy human individuals. V gene TRBV19 combines with J gene TRBJ1-2, with TRBD1 matching 8 bases. The sequencing input was naive CD4+ T cells sorted from blood. Subset of the sample: CD45RA+ positively selected. The clonotype comes from a man aged 18 to 29 in good health. DNA of the CDR3: TGTGCCAGTAGACTCCTGGGACAGGACGACTATGGCTACACCTTC. It translates to CASRLLGQDDYGYTF.